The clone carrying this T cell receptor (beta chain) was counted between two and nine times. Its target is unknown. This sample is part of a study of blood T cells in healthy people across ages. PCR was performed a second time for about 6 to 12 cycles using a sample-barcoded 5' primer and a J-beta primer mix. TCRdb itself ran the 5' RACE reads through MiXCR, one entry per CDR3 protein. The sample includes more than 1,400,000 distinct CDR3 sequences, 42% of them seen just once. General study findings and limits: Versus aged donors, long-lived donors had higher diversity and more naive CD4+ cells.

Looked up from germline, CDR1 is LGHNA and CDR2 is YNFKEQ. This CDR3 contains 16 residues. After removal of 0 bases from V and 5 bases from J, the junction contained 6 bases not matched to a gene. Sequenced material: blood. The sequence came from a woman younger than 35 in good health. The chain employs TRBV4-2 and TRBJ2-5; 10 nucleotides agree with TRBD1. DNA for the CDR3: TGTGCCAGCAGCCAAGATTCGGGGACAGGGGAGGAGACCCAGTACTTC. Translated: CASSQDSGTGEETQYF.